The 5 T cell receptor beta chains below were found in one sample sequenced in a study of blood T cell repertoires in COVID-19. This table comes from immunoSEQ multiplex PCR, and its TCRdb copy is limited to in-frame clones, with some not included. The sample includes 140,000 to 150,000 clones, 88% of them seen just once. Sequences were obtained from PBMCs or T cells enriched from blood (not recorded which). These receptors were obtained from a woman aged 25 to 39 with acute COVID-19.

This chain connects TRBV4-3 to TRBJ2-2, with D perhaps matching TRBD1 (5 bases). The CDR3 has 17 amino acids. Germline CDR1 LGHNA, CDR2 YSLEER. V lost 0 bases and J 6 bases, leaving 17 bases between the germline ends. This CDR3 reads CASSQDITGSQAGELFF. CDR3 DNA: TGCGCCAGCAGCCAAGATATCACAGGTTCTCAGGCCGGGGAGCTGTTTTTT.

This clone has a handful of counts. The chain couples TRBV28 to TRBJ1-1, with 9 positions matching TRBD1. This CDR3 is built from 17 residues. Unmatched junction bases numbered 15, after V lost 5 bases and J lost 5 bases. Germline loops: CDR1 MDHEN, CDR2 SYDVKM. CDR3 sequence (DNA): TGTGCCAGCAGTACCGGGACTGCGGGACAGGGCAGTACTGAAGCTTTCTTT. Amino acid sequence: CASSTGTAGQGSTEAFF.

The genes are TRBV11-2 and TRBJ2-1, with 8 nucleotides matching TRBD2. This CDR3 is 15 amino acids long. V lost 5 bases to trimming and J lost 8 bases; unmatched junction nucleotides: 11. Germline CDR1 reads SGHAT; CDR2 reads FQNNGV. The CDR3, as DNA: TGTGCCAGCAGCCAGACGGCGGGAGGCCGGTATGAGCAGTTCTTC. Its protein is CASSQTAGGRYEQFF. The entire variable domain, with the rest obtained from reference TRBV11-2 and TRBJ2-1, is as follows: EAGVAQSPRYKIIEKRQSVAFWCNPISGHATLYWYQQILGQGPKLLIQFQNNGVVDDSQLPKDRFSAERLKGVDSTLKIQPAKLEDSAVYLCASSQTAGGRYEQFFGPGTRLTVL.

The chain links TRBV24-1 to TRBJ2-7, with 7 bases lining up with TRBD2. The CDR3 spans 14 residues. V dropped 3 bases and J dropped 4; count of bases not matched to a gene: 5. CDR1 and CDR2 (germline): KGHDR, SFDVKD. In nucleotides, the CDR3 is TGTGCCACCAGTGATGGGGGGGGTTCATACGAGCAGTACTTC. This sequence encodes CATSDGGGSYEQYF.

This clone occurred once. This chain connects TRBV5-1 to TRBJ2-1; D not certain. The germline gives CDR1 SGHRS, CDR2 YFSETQ. CDR3 length equals 14 residues. V was trimmed by 5 bases and J by 10 bases, leaving 19 bases between them. In nucleotides, the CDR3 is TGCGCCAGCAGTTCTGGGCTATTCAATGTGGAGCAGTTCTTC. Encoded protein: CASSSGLFNVEQFF.